The 24 T cell receptor beta chains presented below share a single source sample, sequenced in a study of tumor and adjacent non-tumor tissue in lung cancer. This sample's RNA came from whole unsorted tissue. A modified ARM-PCR protocol with three rounds of nested PCR amplified TCRbeta. TCRdb fed the multiplex PCR reads into MiXCR, producing one record per CDR3 protein. The sample has tens of thousands of distinct CDR3 sequences; over 75% are singletons. The sample consisted of lung tumor tissue. Every receptor here comes from a woman between 50 and 59 years old with non-small cell lung cancer.

Remarks on this clonotype: At one boundary the junction diverges from the germline segment, which might be a read error. V and J are TRBV19 and TRBJ1-2; D remains unclear. The CDR3 runs to 15 residues. CDR1 LNHDA and CDR2 SQIVND come from the germline V gene (reference sequence). The CDR3 region is CASSRAPSVNYGCTF. CDR3 nucleotide sequence: TGTGCCAGTAGTAGGGCCCCGTCTGTGAACTATGGCTGCACCTTC.

This clonotype was detected ten times or more. The V call is TRBV12-3 or TRBV12-4, the J call TRBJ2-1; 9 nucleotides match TRBD1. The CDR3 has 15 amino acids. Trimming at V came to 1 base and at J to 8 bases, leaving 6 bases not matched to a gene. CDR3 sequence reads: CASSLDRTGVDEQFF. The DNA of the CDR3 is TGTGCCAGCAGTTTAGATCGGACAGGGGTAGATGAGCAGTTCTTC.

Note on this clonotype: At one boundary the junction diverges from the germline segment, which might be a read error. This chain uses TRBV10-3 with TRBJ2-7; 12 bases match TRBD2. From germline, CDR1 is ENHRY and CDR2 SYGVKD. The CDR3 is 15 residues long. In nucleotides, the CDR3 is TGTGTCATCAGCCGACTAGCGGGAGCGGTCTACGAGCAGAAGTTC. Protein sequence: CVISRLAGAVYEQKF.

By its share, this clonotype is medium-sized. The rearrangement joins TRBV4-2 to TRBJ2-2; D gene uncertain. CDR3 length: 13 amino acids. V was shortened by 0 bases and J by 4 bases, with 3 bases between the two germline ends. CDR1 is LGHNA and CDR2 is YNFKEQ in the germline V gene. The CDR3 is CASSQDGTGELFF. CDR3 DNA sequence: TGTGCCAGCAGCCAAGATGGCACCGGGGAGCTGTTTTTT.

V and J are TRBV6-1 and TRBJ1-1, with a possible D match to TRBD1 (5 bases). CDR3 length: 11 residues. CDR1 is MNHNS, CDR2 SASEGT, per germline. CDR3 in DNA: TGTGTCATCAGGGATTACACTGAAGCTTTCTTT. It is translated as CVIRDYTEAFF.

Of note for this clonotype: Its ends do not fully match the called genes, so a read error is possible. The V and J genes are TRBV11-1 and TRBJ2-1, with no clear D. This CDR3 has 16 amino acids. CDR1 is SGHAT, CDR2 FQDESV, per germline (reference sequence). CDR3 nucleotide sequence: TGTGTCAGCAACTCAAGCCTATCAAGCTCCTACACTAAGCAGTTCTTC. It translates to CVSNSSLSSSYTKQFF. The full variable domain, with the rest looked up from reference TRBV11-1 and TRBJ2-1, is EAEVAQSPRYKITEKSQAVAFWCDPISGHATLYWYRQILGQGPELLVQFQDESVVDDSQLPKDRFSAERLKGVDSTLKIQPAELGDSAMYLCVSNSSLSSSYTKQFFGPGTRLTVL.

As regards this clonotype: The final CDR3 position lacks the conserved phenylalanine or tryptophan, pointing to a likely read error. The limits of the CDR3 on the DNA are not certain, so only TCRdb's listed CDR3 is given. The rearrangement uses TRBV20-1 and TRBJ2-1. The CDR3 numbers 15 amino acids, ends counted. The germline V gene encodes CDR1 DFQATT and CDR2 SNEGSKA (reference sequence). The CDR3 reads CSARATCGTYNEQLL.

This clonotype rates as medium-sized. The chain employs TRBV20-1 and TRBJ2-5; 9 positions match TRBD2. With V trimmed by 6 bases and J by 2 bases, 10 bases remained unmatched. This CDR3 is built from 15 residues. Germline-derived CDR1 and CDR2 are DFQATT and SNEGSKA (reference sequence). The CDR3: CSAPKAGGGQETQYF. Here the CDR3 DNA reads TGCAGTGCCCCTAAAGCGGGAGGAGGACAAGAGACCCAGTACTTC.

V usage is TRBV20-1 and J usage is TRBJ2-3; D is possibly TRBD2 (6 bases). Germline-derived CDR1 and CDR2 are DFQATT and SNEGSKA (reference sequence). The CDR3 covers 16 residues. CDR3 amino acids: CSALRLARDSTDTQYF. DNA for the CDR3: TGCAGCGCCTTGAGGCTAGCGAGAGATAGCACAGATACGCAGTATTTT.

Turning to this clonotype: At one end the junction does not follow the germline gene, possibly because of a read error. V is TRBV4-1 and J is TRBJ2-1; 10 bases are shared with TRBD2. Looked up from germline, CDR1 is MGHRA and CDR2 is YSYEKL. This CDR3 region has 18 residues. This CDR3 reads CASSQENAQLAGKSEQFF. CDR3 coding DNA: TGTGCCAGCAGCCAAGAGAACGCGCAACTAGCGGGAAAGAGTGAGCAGTTCTTC.

In the case of this clonotype: One end of the junction is discordant with germline, which a read error may explain. V is TRBV29-1 and J is TRBJ2-1; no clear D gene. Looked up from germline, CDR1 is SQVTM and CDR2 is ANQGSEA. The CDR3 runs 14 residues. CDR3 in amino acids: CSPPIYRLNNGQFF. CDR3 nucleotide sequence: TGCAGCCCTCCTATATACCGCTTGAACAATGGGCAGTTCTTC.

At least ten counts were recorded for this clonotype. The chain has TRBV19 and TRBJ2-5, with 12 bases that match TRBD1. CDR1 LNHDA and CDR2 SQIVND come from the germline V gene (reference sequence). The CDR3 spans 14 residues. The J segment lost 4 bases and the V segment lost 9 bases, leaving 6 bases of the junction unmatched. CDR3 protein: CASGDRGLGETQYF. DNA of the CDR3: TGTGCCAGCGGGGACAGGGGGCTCGGAGAGACCCAGTACTTC.

Only one count was recorded for this clonotype. A junction boundary mismatches the germline segment, possibly from a read error. The chain uses TRBV4-3 and TRBJ2-6; tentative D call: TRBD1 (6 bases). The CDR3 has 20 residues. Germline CDR1 is LGHNA and CDR2 is YSLEER. This chain's CDR3 is CATNQGTLDRTYSGVNVLTF. The CDR3 DNA reads TGCGCCACCAACCAAGGGACGTTAGACAGGACTTACTCTGGGGTCAACGTCCTGACTTTC.

This clonotype has just one count. The conserved closing phenylalanine or tryptophan is absent in this CDR3, likely reflecting a read error. J is TRBJ1-1 and V is TRBV6-1; 7 bases are a match to TRBD1. The CDR3 is made up of 14 amino acids. The junction had 10 bases not matched to a gene; V was cut back by 5 bases and J by 7 bases. Germline-derived CDR1 and CDR2 are MNHNS and SASEGT. The CDR3 protein is CASSFDRVPFEAFL. The CDR3 bases are TGTGCCAGCAGTTTTGACAGGGTTCCATTTGAAGCTTTCCTT.

This clonotype was seen once. The CDR3 ends on some other residue instead of the conserved phenylalanine or tryptophan, so this is likely a read error. This sequence joins TRBV10-3 and TRBJ1-1; possibly TRBD1 for D (6 bases). This CDR3 is built from 15 residues. Germline V gives CDR1 ENHRY, CDR2 SYGVKD. Trimming removed 6 bases from V and 1 base from J, with 15 bases in between. This CDR3 reads CAISTPEQGNTEAFC. In nucleotides, the CDR3 is TGTGCCATCAGCACTCCGGAACAGGGGAACACTGAAGCTTTCTGT.

This clonotype was found once. Relative to the germline gene, one junction end is altered; a read error may explain this. The chain employs TRBV29-1 and TRBJ2-4; a possible D gene is TRBD2 (5 bases). The germline CDR1 and CDR2 sequences are SQVTM and ANQGSEA. The CDR3 contains 13 residues. CDR3 amino acids: CSARDIEQNIQYF. The CDR3 DNA is TGTAGCGCGAGAGACATTGAGCAAAACATTCAGTACTTC.

Worth noting for this clonotype: Because it lacks the conserved phenylalanine or tryptophan at the end, this CDR3 is likely a read error. The CDR3 sequence: CARSYLAGGPYEQYS. DNA for the CDR3: TGTGCCAGGAGCTACTTAGCGGGAGGACCATACGAGCAGTACTCC. This chain connects TRBV7-2 to TRBJ2-7; TRBD2 agrees at 10 bases. The CDR3 covers 15 residues. CDR1 is SGHTA, CDR2 FQGNSA, per germline.

With regard to this clonotype: A read error may account for a junction end that differs from germline. This chain joins TRBV14 and TRBJ2-3; possible D gene TRBD1, 6 bases. Germline-derived CDR1 and CDR2 are SGHDN and FVKESK. This CDR3 region has 15 residues. The CDR3 loop is CAGSLQGSRTDTQYF. Written as DNA, the CDR3 is TGTGCCGGCAGCCTCCAGGGGTCGCGCACAGATACGCAGTATTTT.

V and J are TRBV6-2 or TRBV6-3 and TRBJ1-2; TRBD1 agrees at 11 bases. Germline V gene lookup returns CDR1 MNHEY and CDR2 SVGEGT. CDR3 size: 16 residues. V lost 9 bases, J lost 3 bases, and 12 bases stayed unmatched. CDR3 DNA: TGTGCCAGGGGATACATTGCGGACAGGGGGCACTATGGCTACACCTTC. It specifies CARGYIADRGHYGYTF.

Concerning this clonotype: The conserved final phenylalanine or tryptophan is absent from the CDR3, which likely points to a read error. The chain carries TRBV5-1 and TRBJ2-1, with 13 bases identical to TRBD2. Germline V gene sequence: CDR1 SGHRS, CDR2 YFSETQ. J lost 7 bases, V lost 7 bases, and 8 bases had no gene match. The CDR3 is made up of 15 amino acids. The CDR3 DNA reads TGCGCCAGCGGCCCTACTAGCGGGAGGGGGAATGAGCAGTTCCTC. It is translated as CASGPTSGRGNEQFL.

This rearrangement joins TRBV28 to TRBJ2-7, with D possibly being TRBD2 (5 bases). The CDR3 spans 15 residues. V was cut by 9 bases and J by 6 bases, with 24 bases left in between. Germline CDR1 MDHEN, CDR2 SYDVKM. CDR3 region: CASSEGGLGLREQYF. Written as DNA, the CDR3 is TGTGCCAGTAGTGAAGGAGGCCTCGGACTGCGCGAGCAGTACTTC. Full variable domain (outside the CDR3, taken from reference TRBV28 and TRBJ2-7): DVKVTQSSRYLVKRTGEKVFLECVQDMDHENMFWYRQDPGLGLRLIYFSYDVKMKEKGDIPEGYSVSREKKERFSLILESASTNQTSMYLCASSEGGLGLREQYFGPGTRLTVT.

V and J are TRBV20-1 and TRBJ2-7; 9 nucleotides match TRBD2. Germline V lookup: CDR1 DFQATT, CDR2 SNEGSKA (reference sequence). CDR3 length: 14 amino acids. V dropped 6 bases and J dropped 13; count of bases not matched to a gene: 19. CDR3 nucleotides: TGCAGTGCCCCCCGACTAGCGGAGTCCTACGAGCTATACTTC. This encodes CSAPRLAESYELYF.

At least ten counts were recorded for this clonotype. The gene calls are TRBV28 and TRBJ2-2, with D tentatively TRBD1 (6 bases). In germline, CDR1 is MDHEN, CDR2 SYDVKM. The CDR3 consists of 15 residues. Trimming left V 5 bases short and J 3 bases short, with 13 bases between. This CDR3 is CASSAGDKHTGELFF. CDR3 nucleotides: TGTGCCAGCAGTGCTGGGGACAAACACACCGGGGAGCTGTTTTTT.

About this clonotype: The final CDR3 position lacks the conserved phenylalanine or tryptophan, pointing to a likely read error. The limits of the CDR3 on the DNA are not certain, so only TCRdb's listed CDR3 is given. The V and J genes are TRBV11-1 and TRBJ2-3; the table's D call TRBD1 went unverified against the DNA. Including both end residues, the CDR3 is 13 amino acids long. Germline-derived CDR1 and CDR2 are SGHAT and FQDESV (reference sequence). The CDR3 protein is CASRGIGMDTRYL.